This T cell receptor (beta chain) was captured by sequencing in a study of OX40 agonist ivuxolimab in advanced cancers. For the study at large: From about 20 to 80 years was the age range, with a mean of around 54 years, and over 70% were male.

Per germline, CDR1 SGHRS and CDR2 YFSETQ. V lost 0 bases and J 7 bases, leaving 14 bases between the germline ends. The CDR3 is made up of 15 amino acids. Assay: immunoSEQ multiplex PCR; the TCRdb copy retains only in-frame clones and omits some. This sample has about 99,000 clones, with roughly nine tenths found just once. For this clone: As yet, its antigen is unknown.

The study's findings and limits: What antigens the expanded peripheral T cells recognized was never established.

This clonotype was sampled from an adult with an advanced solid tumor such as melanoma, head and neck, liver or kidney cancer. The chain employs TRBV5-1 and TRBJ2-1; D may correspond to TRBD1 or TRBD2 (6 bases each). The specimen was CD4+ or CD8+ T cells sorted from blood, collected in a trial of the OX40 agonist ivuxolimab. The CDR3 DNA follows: TGCGCCAGCAGCTTGGGAGGGGGGAGTTTTAATGAGCAGTTCTTC. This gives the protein CASSLGGGSFNEQFF.